Shown below are 2 T cell receptor beta chains from a single sample sequenced in a study of blood T cell repertoires in COVID-19 (TCRdb year 2020). Libraries were made using the immunoSEQ multiplex PCR assay. Drawn from immuneACCESS, this table holds only the in-frame rearrangements with V and J called that TCRdb kept. Clones are partly lost; checked studies trace under half to an unresolved V gene and leave the rest unexplained. Across this sample there are some 200,000 clones, with 70% to 85% seen only once. Of the sample, around 7.8% is held by the ten largest clones. The sequencing sample was made of peripheral blood. These receptors were taken from a woman at least 80 years old with COVID-19, enrolled during active disease.

The sample holds one count of this clone. V is TRBV27 and J is TRBJ1-2; 7 bases are shared with TRBD1. V dropped 6 bases and J dropped 2; count of bases not matched to a gene: 12. The length of the CDR3 is 16 residues. Germline CDR1 MNHEY, CDR2 SMNVEV (reference sequence). CDR3 sequence reads: CASRNDRVSSNYGYTF. CDR3 sequence (DNA): TGTGCCAGCAGGAACGACAGGGTTAGTTCGAACTATGGCTACACCTTC.

The gene calls are TRBV12-5 and TRBJ2-1; D remains unclear. Germline CDR1 LGHNT, CDR2 FRNRAP. This CDR3 is built from 11 residues. Deletions cut 4 bases from V and 6 bases from J, with 4 bases between. The CDR3 is CASGSLNEQFF. CDR3 nucleotide sequence: TGTGCTAGTGGTTCTCTCAATGAGCAGTTCTTC.